This TCR beta chain was sequenced for a study of cytomegalovirus exposure and HLA in healthy donors. Germline CDR1 and CDR2: SGHTA and FQGNSA. The length of the CDR3 is 15 residues. The V gene lost 1 base and the J gene lost 3 bases, with 10 bases spanning the gap. PCR was performed using 60 Vbeta and 13 Jbeta primers. Sequencing was performed with immunoSEQ multiplex PCR; in TCRdb, only in-frame clones are kept and a portion is missing. The sample holds over 95,000 clones, about 78% seen once. This clone occurred a few times. The sample was PBMCs. The gene calls are TRBV7-2 and TRBJ1-5, with no clear D. This TCR was recovered from a woman aged 40 to 50 in good health and CMV-seropositive. In nucleotides, the CDR3 is TGTGCCAGCAGCTTAGGGTACGGTGACAATCAGCCCCAGCATTTT. The encoded protein is CASSLGYGDNQPQHF.